This T cell receptor (beta chain) was recovered during a study of T-cell memory formation after mild COVID-19. Each CDR3 protein is one row after TCRdb ran MiXCR on the 5' RACE reads. The table records about 400,000 distinct CDR3 sequences, roughly 24% of them present only once. Losses at the gene ends were 2 bases for V and 6 bases for J; bases not matched to a gene: 3. CDR3 length equals 14 residues. Per the germline V gene, CDR1 is SGHDT and CDR2 is YYEEEE. General study points: Clones which contracted sat mainly in CM and EM if CD4+, and in EMRA if CD8+.

As for this clonotype: What it binds is not known.

Sequenced input: PBMCs or a T cell subset sorted from them (not recorded which). This clonotype was obtained from an adult woman who had mild COVID-19 (a few samples of this study predate the infection). Cell type and time point are not known. This sequence joins TRBV5-6 and TRBJ2-1; 9 nucleotides align to TRBD2. As DNA, the CDR3 is TGTGCCAGCAGCTTCGGACTAGCGAGCAATGAGCAGTTCTTC. Translated, it gives CASSFGLASNEQFF.